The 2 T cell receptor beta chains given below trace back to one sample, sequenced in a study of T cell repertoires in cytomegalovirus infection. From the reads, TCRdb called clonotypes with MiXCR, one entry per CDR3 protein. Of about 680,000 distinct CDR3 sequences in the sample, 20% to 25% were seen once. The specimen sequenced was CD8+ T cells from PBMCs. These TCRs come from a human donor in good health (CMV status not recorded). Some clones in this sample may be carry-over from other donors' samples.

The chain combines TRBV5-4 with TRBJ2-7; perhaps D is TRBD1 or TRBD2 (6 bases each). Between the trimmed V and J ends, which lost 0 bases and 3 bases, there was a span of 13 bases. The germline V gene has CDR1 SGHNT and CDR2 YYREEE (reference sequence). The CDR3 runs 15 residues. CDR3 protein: CASSLDGGPYYEQYF. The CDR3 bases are TGTGCCAGCAGCTTGGATGGGGGGCCCTACTACGAGCAGTACTTC.

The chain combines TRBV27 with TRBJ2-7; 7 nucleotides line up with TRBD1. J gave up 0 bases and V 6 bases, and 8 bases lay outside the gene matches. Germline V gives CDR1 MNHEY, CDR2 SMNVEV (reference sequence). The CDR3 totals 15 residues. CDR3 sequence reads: CASSPGQLSSYEQYF. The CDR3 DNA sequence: TGTGCCAGCAGCCCGGGACAGTTGAGCTCCTACGAGCAGTACTTC.